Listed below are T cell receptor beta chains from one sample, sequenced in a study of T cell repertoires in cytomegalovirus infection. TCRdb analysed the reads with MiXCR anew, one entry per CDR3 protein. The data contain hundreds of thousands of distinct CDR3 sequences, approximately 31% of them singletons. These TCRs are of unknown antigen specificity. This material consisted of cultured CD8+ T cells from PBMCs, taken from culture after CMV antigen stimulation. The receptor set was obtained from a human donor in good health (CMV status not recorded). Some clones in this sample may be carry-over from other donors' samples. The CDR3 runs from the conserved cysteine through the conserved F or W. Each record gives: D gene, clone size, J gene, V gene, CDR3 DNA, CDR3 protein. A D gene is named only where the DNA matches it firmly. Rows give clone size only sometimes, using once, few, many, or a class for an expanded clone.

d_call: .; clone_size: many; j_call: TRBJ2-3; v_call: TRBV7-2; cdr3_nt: TGTGCCAGCAGCCATAGCGGCCGTGCCCCAGATACGCAGTATTTT; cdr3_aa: CASSHSGRAPDTQYF
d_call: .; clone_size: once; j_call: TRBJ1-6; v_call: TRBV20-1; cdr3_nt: TGCAGTGCTAGAAAGGTCCCCAGGGAAGAGGGTAATTCACCCCTCCACTTT; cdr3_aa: CSARKVPREEGNSPLHF
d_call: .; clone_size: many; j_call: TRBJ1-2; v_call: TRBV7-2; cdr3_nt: TGTGCCAGCAGCTTAGGACAGTTCTATGGCTACACCTTC; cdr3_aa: CASSLGQFYGYTF
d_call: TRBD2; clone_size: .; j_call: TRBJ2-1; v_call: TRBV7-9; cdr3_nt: TGTGCCAGCAGGCACCCGGGACTAGCGGGGGGGCCTTATGAGCAGTTCTTC; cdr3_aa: CASRHPGLAGGPYEQFF
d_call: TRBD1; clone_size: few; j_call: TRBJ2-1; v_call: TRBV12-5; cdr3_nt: TGTGCTAGTGGTTCCGACGACAGGGGGGATGAGCAGTTCTTC; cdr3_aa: CASGSDDRGDEQFF
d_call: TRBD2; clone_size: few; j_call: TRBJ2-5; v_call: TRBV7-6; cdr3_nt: TGTGCCAGCAGCGAGATAGGGCGGGGGGCCTTAGAGACCCAGTACTTC; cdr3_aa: CASSEIGRGALETQYF
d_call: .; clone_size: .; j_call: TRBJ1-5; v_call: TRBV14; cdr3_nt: TGTGCCAGCAGACAAGTCTTCCGAAGTTGGAGCAATCAGCCCCAGCATTTT; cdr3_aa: CASRQVFRSWSNQPQHF
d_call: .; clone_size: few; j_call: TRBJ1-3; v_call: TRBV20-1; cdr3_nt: TGCAGTGCTAGAGATCTATCGGGGGGTTCCTCTGGAAACACCATATATTTT; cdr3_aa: CSARDLSGGSSGNTIYF
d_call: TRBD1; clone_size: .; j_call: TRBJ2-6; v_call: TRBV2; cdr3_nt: TGTGCCATCGTAGGCAGAGGGGGCTCCTCTGGGGCCAACGTCCTGACTTTC; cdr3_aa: CAIVGRGGSSGANVLTF
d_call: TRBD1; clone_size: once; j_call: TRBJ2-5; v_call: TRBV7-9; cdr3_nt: TGTGCCAGCAGTTCCAGACAGGGGAGAACACAAGAGACCCAGTACTTC; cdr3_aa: CASSSRQGRTQETQYF
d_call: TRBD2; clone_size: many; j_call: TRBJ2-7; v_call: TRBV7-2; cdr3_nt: TGTGCCAGCAGCCGCGGACTAGCGGGGAACACCTACGAGCAGTACTTC; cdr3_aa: CASSRGLAGNTYEQYF
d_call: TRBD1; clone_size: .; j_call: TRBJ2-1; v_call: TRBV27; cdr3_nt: TGTGCCAGCAGTTTACTGTACAGGGGACGCGATGAGCAGTTCTTC; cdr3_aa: CASSLLYRGRDEQFF
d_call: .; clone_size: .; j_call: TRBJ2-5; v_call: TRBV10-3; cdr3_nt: TGTGCCATCAGTGAACGGGGGGCCCAAGAGACCCAGTACTTC; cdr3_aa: CAISERGAQETQYF
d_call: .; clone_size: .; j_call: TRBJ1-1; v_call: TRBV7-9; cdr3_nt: TGTGCCAGCAGCGGCCCAGGGGCCCAGAACACTGAAGCTTTCTTT; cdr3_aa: CASSGPGAQNTEAFF
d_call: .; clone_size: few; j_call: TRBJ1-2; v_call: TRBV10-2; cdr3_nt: TGCGCCAGCATCGGGTCGGGACGGAACTATGGCTACACCTTC; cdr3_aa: CASIGSGRNYGYTF
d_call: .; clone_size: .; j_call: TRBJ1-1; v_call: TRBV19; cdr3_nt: TGTGCCAGTAGTATAAGTTGGTACACCCTATCTGGGACTGAAGCTTTCTTT; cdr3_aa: CASSISWYTLSGTEAFF
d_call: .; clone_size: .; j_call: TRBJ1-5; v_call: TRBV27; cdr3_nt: TGTGCCAGCAGTCGGAATATAGATAGCAATCAGCCCCAGCATTTT; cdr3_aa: CASSRNIDSNQPQHF
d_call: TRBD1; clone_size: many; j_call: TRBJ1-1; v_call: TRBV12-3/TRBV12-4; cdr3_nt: TGTGCCAGCAGTACTCGCCTAGGTGCGGGACAGGGGGCATGGACTGAAGCTTTCTTT; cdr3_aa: CASSTRLGAGQGAWTEAFF
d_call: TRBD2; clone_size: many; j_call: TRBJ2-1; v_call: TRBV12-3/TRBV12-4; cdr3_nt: TGTGCCAGCAGCGGACTAGCGGGGGCTGCTGAGCAGTTCTTC; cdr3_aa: CASSGLAGAAEQFF
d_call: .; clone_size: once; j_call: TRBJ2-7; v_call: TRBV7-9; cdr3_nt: TGTGCCAGCAGCCCGGTCGCGGGGGACAGATACGAGCAGTACTTC; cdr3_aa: CASSPVAGDRYEQYF
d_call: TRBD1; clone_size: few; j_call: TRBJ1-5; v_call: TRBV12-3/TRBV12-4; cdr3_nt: TGTGCCAGCAGTTCCCTCCGGGACAGGGGGCTCGTGGATCAGCCCCAGCATTTT; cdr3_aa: CASSSLRDRGLVDQPQHF
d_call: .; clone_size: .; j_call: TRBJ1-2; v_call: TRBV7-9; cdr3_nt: TGTGCCAGCAGCCTCTCACTCGAAACTATCCATGGCTACACCTTC; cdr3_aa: CASSLSLETIHGYTF
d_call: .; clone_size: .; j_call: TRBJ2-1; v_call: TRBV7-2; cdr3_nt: TGTGCCAGCAGCTTATTACCGGGGGGCCCATTCAATGAGCAGTTCTTC; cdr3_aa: CASSLLPGGPFNEQFF
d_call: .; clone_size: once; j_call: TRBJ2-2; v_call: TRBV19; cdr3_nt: TGTGCCAGTAGTATGGACGGATTCACCGGGGAGCTGTTTTTT; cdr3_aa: CASSMDGFTGELFF
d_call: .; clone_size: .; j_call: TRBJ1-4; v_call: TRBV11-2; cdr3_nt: TGTGCCAGCAGCTTAGATGGTCCAGGGGATCGCGAAAAACTGTTTTTT; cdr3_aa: CASSLDGPGDREKLFF
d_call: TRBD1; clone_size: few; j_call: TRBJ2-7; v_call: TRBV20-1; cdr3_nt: TGCAGTGCTGGAGATCCGGGACAGGGGTTCTACGAGCAGTACTTC; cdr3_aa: CSAGDPGQGFYEQYF
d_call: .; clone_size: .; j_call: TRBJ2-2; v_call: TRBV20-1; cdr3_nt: TGCAGTGCTAGAGATCGGCAGTTCACCGGGGAGCTGTTTTTT; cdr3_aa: CSARDRQFTGELFF
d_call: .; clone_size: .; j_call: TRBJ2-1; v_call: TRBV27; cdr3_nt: TGTGCCAGCAGTGACGGGGGTCTGGTCAATGAGCAGTTCTTC; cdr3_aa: CASSDGGLVNEQFF
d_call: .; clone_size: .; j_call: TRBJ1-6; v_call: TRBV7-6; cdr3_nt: TGTGCCAGCAGCTCTGGGTTGGATAATTCACCCCTCCACTTT; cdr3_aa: CASSSGLDNSPLHF